Listed below are T cell receptor beta chains from one sample, sequenced in a study of cytomegalovirus exposure and HLA in healthy donors. Measured with immunoSEQ multiplex PCR; TCRdb has only the in-frame clones, and not every one. The sample contains approximately 110,000 clones, about 80% of which appear only once. The sample consisted of PBMCs. These TCRs come from a man aged 25 to 45 in good health and CMV-seronegative. Each CDR3 is given with its conserved first and last residue. The D gene is left open where the match is weak. Size values are once, few and many counts, or a class for expanded clones, and some rows have none.

j_call clone_size v_call d_call cdr3_nt cdr3_aa
TRBJ1-2 . TRBV7-9 TRBD1 TGTGCCAGCAGCTTAGGCGGCGACAGGGGCAACTATGGCTACACCTTC CASSLGGDRGNYGYTF
TRBJ1-1 few TRBV6-1 . TGTGCCAGCAGCATAGAGAGGGCGCCTGAAGCTTTCTTT CASSIERAPEAFF
TRBJ1-2 . TRBV4-3 TRBD1 TGCGCCAGCAGCCCTTGGACAGGGCCCTCGCCTAACTATGGCTACACCTTC CASSPWTGPSPNYGYTF
TRBJ2-5 . TRBV23-1 TRBD1 TGCGCCAGCAGTCAACCACTAAGACAGGGGGACCAAGAGACCCAGTACTTC CASSQPLRQGDQETQYF
TRBJ2-1 . TRBV28 TRBD2 TGTGCCAGCCGCAGCGGGGGGCCCCCTGAGCAGTTCTTC CASRSGGPPEQFF
TRBJ2-2 . TRBV5-4 . TGTGCCAGCAGCCGGGACACCGGGGAGCTGTTTTTT CASSRDTGELFF
TRBJ2-7 . TRBV14 . TGTGCCAGCAGCCAACAACTGAGCTCCTACGAGCAGTACTTC CASSQQLSSYEQYF
TRBJ2-2 . TRBV19 TRBD2 TGTGCCAGCAGTTGGACTAGCGGGAGTGGCGCCGGGGAGCTGTTTTTT CASSWTSGSGAGELFF
TRBJ1-6 . TRBV30 . TGTGCCTGGACCCAGGGGAATTCACCCCTCCACTTT CAWTQGNSPLHF
TRBJ2-3 . TRBV5-4 TRBD2 TGTGCCAGCAGCTTGGTGGGACTAGCAGATACGCAGTATTTT CASSLVGLADTQYF
TRBJ2-2 . TRBV5-8 TRBD1 TGTGCCAGCAGCCCTGGGACAGGGGTCACCGGGGAGCTGTTTTTT CASSPGTGVTGELFF
TRBJ2-7 few TRBV6-1 . TGTGCCAGCAGTGACAGGGGAAACCTATACGAGCAGTACTTC CASSDRGNLYEQYF
TRBJ2-2 . TRBV9 . TGTGCCAGCAGCGTAGTCGTAAACACCGGGGAGCTGTTTTTT CASSVVVNTGELFF
TRBJ2-7 . TRBV5-1 TRBD2 TGCGCCAGCAGCCCAGGGACTAGCGGGAGGGCATATTACGAGCAGTACTTC CASSPGTSGRAYYEQYF
TRBJ1-4 . TRBV19 . TGTGCCAGTAGTATGCCCGGGGGAGGCCGGAGGAAAAAACTGTTTTTT CASSMPGGGRRKKLFF
TRBJ1-1 . TRBV11-2 . TGTGCCAGCAGCCCTACCCAATTTAACACTGAAGCTTTCTTT CASSPTQFNTEAFF
TRBJ2-3 . TRBV29-1 . TGCAGCGTTGCCAGGACTTACTCCCCGGAAAATACGCAGTATTTT CSVARTYSPENTQYF
TRBJ2-2 . TRBV30 . TGTGCCTGGAGTGTACAGGTTGGGAAATACACCGGGGAGCTGTTTTTT CAWSVQVGKYTGELFF
TRBJ2-5 . TRBV7-7 TRBD1 TGTGCCAGCAGCCAAGGGGGTGCCGGGGACAGGGCTAAGACCCAGTACTTC CASSQGGAGDRAKTQYF
TRBJ2-7 . TRBV30 TRBD2 TGTGCCTGGATGCGTGGGATAGCGGGAGCCTACGAGCAGTACTTC CAWMRGIAGAYEQYF
TRBJ2-4 . TRBV5-6 . TGTGCCAGCAGCTTGGCCGCGGGGAATCACATTCAGTACTTC CASSLAAGNHIQYF
TRBJ2-3 . TRBV7-9 TRBD1 TGTGCCATCCCAAGGACAGGGAGCACAGATACGCAGTATTTT CAIPRTGSTDTQYF
TRBJ2-6 . TRBV27 . TGTGCCAGCAGTTTTCAGGGCGTTTCTGGGGCCAACGTCCTGACTTTC CASSFQGVSGANVLTF
TRBJ1-4 . TRBV15 TRBD1 TGTGCCACCAGCAGAGTTACAGGGGGTGAGGGGGAAAAACTGTTTTTT CATSRVTGGEGEKLFF
TRBJ2-1 . TRBV6-1 TRBD1 TGTGCCAGCAGTGTTGGGACAGGGTACAATGAGCAGTTCTTC CASSVGTGYNEQFF
TRBJ2-2 . TRBV7-9 . TGTGCCAGCAGCCTCACCGGGGAGCTGTTTTTT CASSLTGELFF
TRBJ2-1 . TRBV29-1 . TGCAGCGTTGAAGACCCCCGGAGCCCTAAGGATGAGCAGTTCTTC CSVEDPRSPKDEQFF
TRBJ2-7 . TRBV5-1 TRBD1 TGCGCCAGCAGCATGGGACAGGTCAACTCCTACGAGCAGTACTTC CASSMGQVNSYEQYF
TRBJ1-3 . TRBV10-3 TRBD1 TGTGCCATCACCCCGGGACAGGGGGCAAACACCATATATTTT CAITPGQGANTIYF